This T cell receptor beta chain was obtained from a study of beta chain features in type 1 diabetes. Populations isolated by sorting all had purity greater than 95%. Investigators reverse transcribed all isolated RNA, so they sequenced expressed TCRB transcripts. Assay used: immunoSEQ multiplex PCR; TCRdb lists only in-frame clones, some missing. The repertoire holds a few hundred thousand clones, 25% to 30% seen once, with approximately 4% in the top ten. The sequenced sample was central memory CD4+ T cells from blood. The TCR originated in a man aged 25-45 years in good health.

The CDR3 DNA sequence: TGTGCCAGCAGCTTAGGGGCTAGCGGGACGTACGAGCAGTACTTC. Encoded protein: CASSLGASGTYEQYF. The chain joins TRBV7-2 to TRBJ2-7; 9 bases match TRBD2. CDR3 length: 15 amino acids. The V gene end was trimmed by 1 base and the J gene end by 4 bases; junction bases not matched to a gene: 5. Germline V lookup: CDR1 SGHTA, CDR2 FQGNSA.